This entry lists 19 T cell receptor beta chains sequenced from one sample in a study of Graves' ophthalmopathy and Graves' hyperthyroidism. For repertoire sequencing, the TCR beta CDR3 regions were amplified from RNA transcripts. Investigators did first-round RT-PCR with HTBI primers, then second-round multiplex PCR. TCRdb reprocessed the multiplex PCR reads with MiXCR, giving one entry per CDR3 protein. The table includes approximately 380,000 distinct CDR3 sequences, around a fifth detected once. Input material: peripheral blood. The receptors stem from a young woman with stable Graves' hyperthyroidism.

This clonotype has at least ten counts. V gene TRBV20-1 combines with J gene TRBJ1-6; TRBD1 is a possible D gene (5 bases). The V and J ends lost 3 bases and 7 bases respectively, with 13 bases between them. The length of the CDR3 is 14 residues. Germline assignment: CDR1 DFQATT and CDR2 SNEGSKA (reference sequence). CDR3 loop: CSASMKDINSPLHF. DNA of the CDR3: TGCAGTGCTAGCATGAAGGACATCAATTCACCCCTCCACTTT.

This clonotype showed up many times. This rearrangement joins TRBV10-1 to TRBJ1-1; perhaps TRBD1 as D (5 bases). V was trimmed by 10 bases and J by 0 bases, leaving 21 bases between them. The CDR3 is made up of 16 amino acids. Germline loops: CDR1 WNHNN, CDR2 SYGVQD (reference sequence). Here the CDR3 reads CATSKSPTAMNTEAFF. The CDR3 DNA is TGCGCCACCTCTAAGTCCCCGACAGCCATGAACACTGAAGCTTTCTTT.

This sequence joins TRBV7-2 and TRBJ2-5, with 8 bases that match TRBD1. Trimming took 2 bases from V and 2 from J; bases not matched to a gene: 4. CDR3 length: 15 amino acids. Germline V CDR1 and CDR2: SGHTA, FQGNSA. CDR3: CASSLQGALQETQYF. CDR3 DNA sequence: TGTGCCAGCAGCTTACAGGGGGCCCTACAAGAGACCCAGTACTTC.

The J gene is TRBJ2-5, the V gene TRBV7-8; unclear D gene. The CDR3 spans 12 residues. Trimming took 8 bases from V and 0 from J, leaving 7 bases between them. Per germline, CDR1 SGHVS and CDR2 FQNEAQ. The CDR3 DNA is TGTGCCAGCGGACCCTACCAAGAGACCCAGTACTTC. Its protein product is CASGPYQETQYF.

This clonotype was seen at least ten times. The CDR3 DNA follows: TGTGCCACCAGTGATGAGAGGACAGGGACCACAGATACGCAGTATTTT. It is translated as CATSDERTGTTDTQYF. The chain is built from TRBV24-1 and TRBJ2-3; 8 nucleotides agree with TRBD1. The CDR3 length is 16 residues. Per germline, CDR1 KGHDR and CDR2 SFDVKD. Trimming took 3 bases from V and 2 from J; bases not matched to a gene: 6.

In its sample, this clonotype was seen a few times. The rearrangement uses TRBV4-1 and TRBJ2-6; D is ambiguous. The CDR3 consists of 16 residues. V was clipped by 3 bases and J by 0 bases, with 9 bases between them. Germline V CDR1 and CDR2: MGHRA, YSYEKL. In nucleotides, the CDR3 is TGCGCCAGCAGCCAGACGATGGTCTCTGGGGCCAACGTCCTGACTTTC. It encodes CASSQTMVSGANVLTF.

V and J are TRBV5-1 and TRBJ2-7; TRBD1 matches at 7 bases. V lost 0 bases, J lost 5 bases, and 5 bases stayed unmatched. Looked up from germline, CDR1 is SGHRS and CDR2 is YFSETQ. This CDR3 is built from 14 residues. The CDR3 region has the DNA TGCGCCAGCAGCTTGGAGAGGGGGCGAGACGAGCAGTACTTC. Amino acids: CASSLERGRDEQYF.

The chain is built from TRBV7-8 and TRBJ1-3, with 7 bases that match TRBD1. The CDR3 is 18 residues long. The trim removed 5 bases at V and 3 bases at J, leaving 16 bases unmatched. Germline values: CDR1 SGHVS, CDR2 FQNEAQ. The CDR3 nucleotides read TGTGCCAGCAGCGCATATCACAACAGGGGTGTTGTTGGAAACACCATATATTTT. This encodes CASSAYHNRGVVGNTIYF. The full variable domain, completed using reference TRBV7-8 and TRBJ1-3, is GAGVSQSPRYKVAKRGQDVALRCDPISGHVSLFWYQQALGQGPEFLTYFQNEAQLDKSGLPSDRFFAERPEGSVSTLKIQRTQQEDSAVYLCASSAYHNRGVVGNTIYFGEGSWLTVV.

This clonotype was seen repeatedly, ten times or more. This chain joins TRBV6-2 or TRBV6-3 and TRBJ1-5; possibly TRBD1 for D (6 bases). Trimming removed 8 bases from V and 7 bases from J, with 21 bases in between. The CDR3 loop spans 15 amino acids. Germline-derived CDR1 and CDR2 are MNHEY and SVGEGT. The CDR3 DNA reads TGTGCCAGCGAAGGGGGTACAGGCTGGGGACAGCCCCAGCATTTT. The encoded protein is CASEGGTGWGQPQHF.

This clonotype was counted many times. The V and J genes are TRBV11-2 and TRBJ2-7; D uncertain. Trimming pared 5 bases from V and 1 base from J, leaving 12 bases between. This CDR3 is 14 amino acids long. The germline V gene encodes CDR1 SGHAT and CDR2 FQNNGV. The chain's CDR3 is CASSEDFQSYEQYF. The CDR3 DNA is TGTGCCAGCAGCGAGGATTTCCAGTCCTACGAGCAGTACTTC.

The chain has TRBV20-1 and TRBJ2-5; D may correspond to TRBD1 or TRBD2 (5 bases each). The germline V gene encodes CDR1 DFQATT and CDR2 SNEGSKA (reference sequence). The length of the CDR3 is 15 residues. V lost 2 bases to trimming and J lost 5 bases, with 18 bases between them. CDR3 nucleotides: TGCAGTGCTAGACCTAACGGGGCTCAGTGGGAGACCCAGTACTTC. The encoded protein is CSARPNGAQWETQYF.

The CDR3 region is CASISPGDSYEQYV. CDR3 nucleotide sequence: TGTGCCAGCATATCCCCCGGGGATTCCTACGAGCAGTACGTC. This chain links TRBV28 with TRBJ2-7; maybe TRBD2 (5 bases). Germline CDR1 is MDHEN and CDR2 is SYDVKM. This CDR3 spans 14 amino acids. Trimming took off 7 bases at V and 1 base at J, with 14 bases between the two ends.

This clonotype has a count of ten or more. The chain has TRBV10-3 and TRBJ2-5, with 8 bases fitting TRBD1. After removal of 3 bases from V and 5 bases from J, the junction contained 17 bases not matched to a gene. This CDR3 spans 18 amino acids. CDR1 is ENHRY and CDR2 is SYGVKD in the germline V gene. The chain's CDR3 is CAISDRADRENFGETQYF. DNA for the CDR3: TGTGCCATCAGTGACCGGGCGGACAGGGAGAATTTCGGGGAGACCCAGTACTTC.

The chain links TRBV5-1 to TRBJ2-7; D may be TRBD2 (5 bases). Germline V gene data show CDR1 as SGHRS and CDR2 as YFSETQ. The CDR3 loop spans 14 amino acids. V lost 0 bases to trimming and J lost 3 bases, with 10 bases between them. CDR3 bases: TGCGCCAGCAGCTTGGGTAATGAGGGCTACGAGCAGTACTTC. As protein: CASSLGNEGYEQYF. The variable domain in full, with the rest retrieved from reference TRBV5-1 and TRBJ2-7, is KAGVTQTPRYLIKTRGQQVTLSCSPISGHRSVSWYQQTPGQGLQFLFEYFSETQRNKGNFPGRFSGRQFSNSRSEMNVSTLELGDSALYLCASSLGNEGYEQYFGPGTRLTVT.

This clonotype was picked up many times. The chain links TRBV5-8 to TRBJ2-5, with unresolved D. Trimming took off 4 bases at V and 5 bases at J, with 12 bases between the two ends. The CDR3 length is 13 residues. Germline CDR1 and CDR2: SGHTS and YDEGEE. Here the CDR3 reads CASSTVSIETQYF. The CDR3, as DNA: TGTGCCAGCAGCACCGTCAGTATTGAGACCCAGTACTTC.

This clonotype came up many times. The V gene is TRBV12-3 or TRBV12-4, the J gene TRBJ1-1, with D unresolved. V lost 6 bases, J lost 6 bases, and 11 bases lay in between. This CDR3 region has 12 residues. The CDR3 reads CASSRPGAEAFF. CDR3 bases: TGTGCCAGCAGCCGGCCGGGTGCTGAAGCTTTCTTT.

The sample holds many counts of this clonotype. The gene calls are TRBV2 and TRBJ2-7; 8 bases fit TRBD2. The CDR3 extends over 15 amino acids. Unmatched junction bases numbered 10, after V lost 7 bases and J lost 2 bases. Germline V gene lookup returns CDR1 SNHLY and CDR2 FYNNEI. CDR3 region: CASKAGAEITYEQYF. The CDR3 nucleotides read TGTGCCAGCAAAGCGGGGGCAGAAATCACCTACGAGCAGTACTTC. The full variable domain, completed using reference TRBV2 and TRBJ2-7, is EPEVTQTPSHQVTQMGQEVILRCVPISNHLYFYWYRQILGQKVEFLVSFYNNEISEKSEIFDDQFSVERPDGSNFTLKIRSTKLEDSAMYFCASKAGAEITYEQYFGPGTRLTVT.

The sample holds many counts of this clonotype. J is TRBJ2-7 and V is TRBV6-4, with a weak D call TRBD2 (6 bases). V was pared by 5 bases and J by 6 bases, with 14 bases between. Germline V gene sequence: CDR1 MRHNA, CDR2 SNTAGT. The CDR3 contains 13 residues. The CDR3 region has the DNA TGTGCCAGCAGTAAGACTAGTTCAAGCGAGCAGTACTTC. It yields the protein CASSKTSSSEQYF.

This clonotype occurred many times. The chain joins TRBV11-1 to TRBJ1-2; D is unresolved. The germline V and J ends were trimmed by 8 bases and 2 bases, with 9 bases remaining between them. The CDR3 runs to 12 residues. Germline V gene lookup returns CDR1 SGHAT and CDR2 FQDESV (reference sequence). The chain's CDR3 is CASSMGNYGYTF. The CDR3 DNA reads as TGTGCCAGCTCGATGGGAAACTATGGCTACACCTTC.